This is a list of T cell receptor beta chains from one sample in a study of shared clonotypes between healthy human individuals. The assay was immunoSEQ multiplex PCR, and TCRdb's table has in-frame clones only and misses some. The profile covers a few hundred thousand clones, with nearly 97% appearing a single time and 0.11% taken by the ten largest. The sequencing sample was made of naive CD8+ T cells sorted from blood. All receptors come from a woman under 40 in good health. Both conserved end residues are part of each CDR3. D genes are given only for firm matches. Clone size appears in some rows only: once, few, many, or a class for an expanded clone.

V gene,J gene,clone size,D gene,CDR3 protein,CDR3 DNA
TRBV30,TRBJ1-2,few,TRBD1,CAWATPRQGALGYTF,TGTGCCTGGGCTACCCCCCGACAGGGGGCTCTCGGCTACACCTTC
TRBV9,TRBJ1-3,.,.,CASSPKRASGNTIYF,TGTGCCAGCAGCCCGAAACGGGCCTCTGGAAACACCATATATTTT
TRBV6-6,TRBJ2-7,.,.,CASGGSSYEQYF,TGTGCCAGCGGGGGAAGTTCCTACGAGCAGTACTTC
TRBV7-3,TRBJ2-2,.,.,CASSLRQTNTGELFF,TGTGCCAGCAGCCTACGACAGACGAACACCGGGGAGCTGTTTTTT
TRBV11-2,TRBJ2-3,.,TRBD2,CASSLTLTLSGSTDTQYF,TGTGCCAGCAGCTTAACCCTCACACTTAGCGGGAGTACAGATACGCAGTATTTT
TRBV7-6,TRBJ2-3,.,.,CASSLLPGLETARGWYF,TGTGCCAGCAGCTTACTCCCGGGACTTGAAACGGCCCGGGGGTGGTATTTT
TRBV27,TRBJ2-3,.,TRBD1,CASSRTPSGGMGTDTQYF,TGTGCCAGCAGCAGAACCCCCTCAGGGGGAATGGGCACAGATACGCAGTATTTT
TRBV6-5,TRBJ2-5,.,.,CASSLANQETQYF,TGTGCCAGCAGTTTGGCGAATCAAGAGACCCAGTACTTC
TRBV6-5,TRBJ1-5,.,.,CARIITNQPQHF,TGTGCCAGGATAATCACAAACCAGCCCCAGCATTTT
TRBV6-5,TRBJ1-5,.,.,CASRLGVSNQPQHF,TGTGCCAGCAGACTAGGGGTAAGCAATCAGCCCCAGCATTTT
TRBV19,TRBJ1-2,.,.,CASSIGPGEGLFYGYTF,TGTGCCAGTAGTATAGGGCCTGGGGAGGGCCTTTTCTATGGCTACACCTTC
TRBV6-4,TRBJ2-1,.,.,CASSDSSVWTYNEQFF,TGTGCCAGCAGTGACTCTTCAGTGTGGACCTACAATGAGCAGTTCTTC
TRBV9,TRBJ2-1,.,.,CASSSSHEQFF,TGTGCCAGCAGCTCCTCGCATGAGCAGTTCTTC
TRBV7-6,TRBJ2-1,.,.,CASSLRGWPITDEQFF,TGTGCCAGCAGCTTAAGAGGATGGCCAATCACAGATGAGCAGTTCTTC
TRBV7-3,TRBJ2-1,.,.,CASSPVPETSINEQFF,TGTGCCAGCAGCCCCGTACCTGAGACTAGTATCAATGAGCAGTTCTTC
TRBV7-9,TRBJ2-2,.,TRBD2,CASSKGLAGVAGELFF,TGTGCCAGCAGCAAAGGACTAGCGGGAGTTGCCGGGGAGCTGTTTTTT
TRBV27,TRBJ1-1,once,TRBD1,CASRTGVLNTEAFF,TGTGCCAGCAGGACAGGGGTGCTGAACACTGAAGCTTTCTTT
TRBV6-1,TRBJ2-7,.,.,CASQTGLLTYEQYF,TGTGCCAGCCAGACGGGACTCCTAACCTACGAGCAGTACTTC
TRBV28,TRBJ2-7,.,.,CASSWGTRPYEQYF,TGTGCCAGCAGTTGGGGAACTCGCCCCTACGAGCAGTACTTC
TRBV27,TRBJ1-1,.,.,CASSLATALRTEAFF,TGTGCCAGCAGTTTAGCGACGGCACTGAGGACTGAAGCTTTCTTT
TRBV5-6,TRBJ2-7,.,.,CASSLGGSLAYEQYF,TGTGCCAGCAGCTTGGGGGGGTCACTAGCTTACGAGCAGTACTTC
TRBV19,TRBJ2-1,.,TRBD2,CASSIRVLAGRDEQFF,TGTGCCAGTAGTATTAGGGTACTAGCGGGACGGGATGAGCAGTTCTTC
TRBV15,TRBJ2-7,.,.,CATSREIKVAYEQYF,TGTGCCACCAGCAGAGAAATAAAGGTAGCCTACGAGCAGTACTTC
TRBV19,TRBJ2-3,.,.,CASSRSAGTDTQYF,TGTGCCAGTAGTCGCAGCGCCGGCACAGATACGCAGTATTTT
TRBV2,TRBJ2-7,.,.,CASSDKTSNEQYF,TGTGCCAGCAGTGATAAGACTAGTAACGAGCAGTACTTC